This T cell receptor (beta chain) was sequenced for a study of T cell changes during pregnancy in multiple sclerosis. Germline values: CDR1 GTSNPN, CDR2 SVGIG (reference sequence). The V segment lost 5 bases and the J segment 5 bases; nucleotides outside the gene matches: 10. The CDR3 consists of 14 residues. Profiling relied on immunoSEQ multiplex PCR, and the TCRdb table lists in-frame clones only, not all of them. The sample includes tens of thousands of clones, around nine tenths of them seen just once. V is TRBV30 and J is TRBJ2-5, with 8 bases fitting TRBD1. The specimen comprised CD4+ T cells from peripheral blood mononuclear cells, sampled before pregnancy. The receptor was derived from a female donor with multiple sclerosis, enrolled in a pregnancy study. CDR3 sequence (DNA): TGTGCCTGGGAACACCCAGGGGGCGTTGAGACCCAGTACTTC. Protein sequence: CAWEHPGGVETQYF.